Shown below are 10 T cell receptor beta chains from a single sample sequenced in a study of lymphopenia after photon versus proton radiotherapy. The repertoire was sequenced with immunoSEQ multiplex PCR; TCRdb's copy has only in-frame clones and lacks some. The sample gives 75,000 or so clones, around 80% of which show up once; around 1.5% is in the top ten. Sequencing was performed on peripheral blood, taken from a patient treated with proton-based radiotherapy. These receptors were taken from a man in his sixties with pancreatic cancer.

The chain has TRBV4-3 and TRBJ1-2; D not certain. The germline V gene encodes CDR1 LGHNA and CDR2 YSLEER. This CDR3 contains 14 residues. Between the trimmed V and J ends, which lost 0 bases and 2 bases, there was a span of 7 bases. CDR3 loop: CASSQEVGNYGYTF. The CDR3 DNA sequence: TGCGCCAGCAGCCAAGAGGTGGGGAACTATGGCTACACCTTC.

V and J are TRBV12-1 and TRBJ2-7. TRBV12-1 counts as a pseudogene. The CDR3 has 18 residues. Here the CDR3 reads CASSCQRDPYQIPYEQYF. The CDR3 bases are TGTGCCAGCAGCTGTCAACGGGACCCTTATCAGATCCCCTACGAGCAGTACTTC.

CDR3 region: CATSRDQGAVAEAFF. CDR3 nucleotide sequence: TGTGCCACCAGCAGAGATCAGGGGGCGGTGGCTGAAGCTTTCTTT. The chain joins TRBV15 to TRBJ1-1; 8 positions agree with TRBD1. The CDR3 totals 15 residues. The junction had 6 bases not matched to a gene; V was cut back by 0 bases and J by 6 bases. CDR1 is LNHNV, CDR2 YYDKDF, per germline (reference sequence). The full variable domain, completed using reference TRBV15 and TRBJ1-1, is DAMVIQNPRYQVTQFGKPVTLSCSQTLNHNVMYWYQQKSSQAPKLLFHYYDKDFNNEADTPDNFQSRRPNTSFCFLDIRSPGLGDTAMYLCATSRDQGAVAEAFFGQGTRLTVV.

This clone was seen a handful of times. This chain uses TRBV7-9 with TRBJ2-7; D may be TRBD1 or TRBD2 (5 bases each). Germline V gene sequence: CDR1 SEHNR, CDR2 FQNEAQ (reference sequence). The CDR3 is 12 amino acids. The germline V and J ends were trimmed by 8 bases and 3 bases, with 11 bases remaining between them. The CDR3 spells CASGGRGYEQYF. The CDR3 DNA reads as TGTGCCAGCGGGGGAAGGGGCTACGAGCAGTACTTC.

The chain has TRBV15 and TRBJ2-7, with D tentatively TRBD2 (6 bases). The CDR3 runs 16 residues. V shed 0 bases and J shed 0 bases, with 12 bases lying between them. Looked up from germline, CDR1 is LNHNV and CDR2 is YYDKDF (reference sequence). In DNA form, the CDR3 reads TGTGCCACCAGCAGAGAAAGGGCCGGGAGCTCCTACGAGCAGTACTTC. The encoded protein is CATSRERAGSSYEQYF. Supplemented by reference TRBV15 and TRBJ2-7, the full variable domain reads DAMVIQNPRYQVTQFGKPVTLSCSQTLNHNVMYWYQQKSSQAPKLLFHYYDKDFNNEADTPDNFQSRRPNTSFCFLDIRSPGLGDTAMYLCATSRERAGSSYEQYFGPGTRLTVT.

The gene calls are TRBV9 and TRBJ2-3; 8 bases agree with TRBD2. Germline V CDR1 and CDR2: SGDLS, YYNGEE. CDR3 length: 14 amino acids. With 0 bases clipped from V and 4 bases from J, the junction kept 1 base outside the gene matches. The CDR3 DNA is TGTGCCAGCAGCGTAGCGGGAGGGGCAGATACGCAGTATTTT. It codes for CASSVAGGADTQYF.

The chain is built from TRBV29-1 and TRBJ2-7; D is undetermined. Between the trimmed V and J ends, which lost 4 bases and 1 base, there was a span of 8 bases. The CDR3 is 12 amino acids. Germline loops: CDR1 SQVTM, CDR2 ANQGSEA. The CDR3 reads CSVVRDSYEQYF. Here the CDR3 DNA reads TGCAGCGTTGTAAGGGATTCCTACGAGCAGTACTTC.

The V gene is TRBV14, the J gene TRBJ1-2; D gene ambiguous. The length of the CDR3 is 13 residues. V lost 2 bases and J 3 bases, leaving 7 bases between the germline ends. The germline CDR1 and CDR2 sequences are SGHDN and FVKESK. The CDR3 bases are TGTGCCAGCAGCCAAAAAAGGGACTATGGCTACACCTTC. It is translated as CASSQKRDYGYTF.

CDR3 nucleotides: TGTGCCAGCAGTTACGCGGGAGGTCCAACCTACGAGCAGTACTTC. It codes for CASSYAGGPTYEQYF. The chain is built from TRBV2 and TRBJ2-7, with 8 positions matching TRBD2. In germline, CDR1 is SNHLY, CDR2 FYNNEI. The V segment lost 5 bases and the J segment 2 bases; nucleotides outside the gene matches: 8. The CDR3 consists of 15 residues.

Note on this clone: Other nucleotide sequences from this sample produce the same CDR3. This chain connects TRBV5-1 to TRBJ2-5; possible D gene TRBD2, 6 bases. V lost 0 bases, J lost 5 bases, and 8 bases lay in between. CDR1 and CDR2 (germline): SGHRS, YFSETQ. The CDR3 contains 13 residues. The CDR3 nucleotides are TGCGCCAGCAGCTTGGGCGGAGGGGAGACCCAGTACTTC. The encoded protein is CASSLGGGETQYF.